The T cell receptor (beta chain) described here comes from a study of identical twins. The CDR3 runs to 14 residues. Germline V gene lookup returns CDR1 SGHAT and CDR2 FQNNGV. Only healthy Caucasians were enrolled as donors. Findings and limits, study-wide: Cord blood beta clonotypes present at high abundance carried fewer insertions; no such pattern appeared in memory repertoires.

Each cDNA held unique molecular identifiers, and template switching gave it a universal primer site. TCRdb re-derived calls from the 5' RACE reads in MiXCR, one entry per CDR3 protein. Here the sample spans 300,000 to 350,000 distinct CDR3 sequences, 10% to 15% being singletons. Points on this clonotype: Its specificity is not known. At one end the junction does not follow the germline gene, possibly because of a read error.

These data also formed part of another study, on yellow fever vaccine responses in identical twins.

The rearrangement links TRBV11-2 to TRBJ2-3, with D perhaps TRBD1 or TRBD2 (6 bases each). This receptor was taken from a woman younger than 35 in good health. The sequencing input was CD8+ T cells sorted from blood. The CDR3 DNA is TGTGTCAGCAGCTTAGGGGGGCCGCCAGATACGCAGTATTTT. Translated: CVSSLGGPPDTQYF.